Reported below is one T cell receptor beta chain. TCRdb redid the calling of the RT-PCR reads with MiXCR, one entry per CDR3 protein. The table has 100,000 to 130,000 distinct CDR3 sequences, around 35% seen once. The data belong to a study of patients and donors after allogeneic stem cell transplantation. The germline gives CDR1 SEHNR, CDR2 FQNEAQ (reference sequence). The V and J ends lost 5 bases and 4 bases respectively, with 11 bases between them. The CDR3 is 13 amino acids. This receptor was identified in a human donor who was either an allogeneic HSCT recipient or a stem cell or donor lymphocyte infusion donor (not recorded which). It is not recorded whose cells these are; they may come from a transplant donor. The chain uses TRBV7-9 and TRBJ1-2; tentative D call: TRBD1 (5 bases). Sequences were obtained from blood, either unsorted or a sorted T cell fraction (not recorded which). The CDR3 nucleotides are TGTGCCAGCAGCCCGGACACCTTCTATGGCTACACCTTC. Its translation: CASSPDTFYGYTF.